Listed below are T cell receptor beta chains from one sample, sequenced in a study of T cell responses to AZD1222 COVID-19 vaccine. Profiled with immunoSEQ multiplex PCR; TCRdb holds only in-frame clones, not every one. In the table there are about 150,000 clones, 85% to 90% of which are singletons. This sample comprised peripheral blood, obtained 28 days after the second AZD1222 dose. These receptors all stem from an adult who received the AZD1222 COVID-19 vaccine. The conserved cysteine and the conserved F or W are not part of the CDR3 here. The order of the fields is clone size, D gene, J gene, V gene, CDR3 protein. A D gene is named only where the DNA matches it firmly. Clone size is given for some rows only: seen once, a few or many times, or a class if the clone is expanded.

size: -; D: -; J: TRBJ1-5; V: TRBV11-2; CDR3: ASSSVGRGQGQPQH
size: -; D: TRBD1; J: TRBJ1-2; V: TRBV19; CDR3: ASNLGQGRGYGYT
size: -; D: -; J: TRBJ2-1; V: TRBV7-6; CDR3: ASSRVDNEQF
size: -; D: -; J: TRBJ2-3; V: TRBV5-4; CDR3: ASSLDPADTDTQY
size: -; D: -; J: TRBJ2-5; V: TRBV7-7; CDR3: ASSFQRAETQY
size: few; D: TRBD2; J: TRBJ2-7; V: TRBV5-4; CDR3: ASRGLGDEQY
size: -; D: -; J: TRBJ2-3; V: TRBV4-2; CDR3: ASSEGGGTDTQY
size: -; D: -; J: TRBJ1-3; V: TRBV6-5; CDR3: ASSSVGNTIY
size: -; D: -; J: TRBJ1-2; V: TRBV28; CDR3: ASTSPGMGYGYT
size: -; D: TRBD2; J: TRBJ2-7; V: TRBV28; CDR3: ASSLPLGVLAGVTYEQY
size: -; D: -; J: TRBJ2-2; V: TRBV6-5; CDR3: ASSPPGTGELF
size: -; D: -; J: TRBJ2-5; V: TRBV5-4; CDR3: ASSFPPGAGETQY
size: few; D: TRBD2; J: TRBJ2-5; V: TRBV12-3/TRBV12-4; CDR3: ATQAGGETQY
size: -; D: TRBD2; J: TRBJ2-2; V: TRBV7-8; CDR3: ASSLAGGNTGELF
size: -; D: -; J: TRBJ1-1; V: TRBV3-1/TRBV3-2; CDR3: ASSQQGMNTEAF
size: -; D: -; J: TRBJ2-7; V: TRBV6-5; CDR3: ASSYSGGWGGYEQY
size: -; D: -; J: TRBJ2-5; V: TRBV4-1; CDR3: ASSPRGGETQY
size: -; D: -; J: TRBJ1-1; V: TRBV6-5; CDR3: ASIVGGVTEAF
size: -; D: TRBD2; J: TRBJ2-3; V: TRBV20-1; CDR3: SAGDSSGRADTQY
size: -; D: -; J: TRBJ2-3; V: TRBV2; CDR3: ASSGGIAQDTQY
size: -; D: TRBD2; J: TRBJ2-1; V: TRBV9; CDR3: ASSASLSGYNEQF
size: once; D: -; J: TRBJ2-1; V: TRBV6-5; CDR3: ASSYLGSEQF
size: -; D: -; J: TRBJ2-3; V: TRBV2; CDR3: ASTQLTDTQY
size: -; D: -; J: TRBJ1-6; V: TRBV27; CDR3: ASSLSRQAGSSYNSPLH
size: few; D: TRBD2; J: TRBJ2-1; V: TRBV28; CDR3: ASISNAGGSYNEQF
size: -; D: -; J: TRBJ1-1; V: TRBV6-5; CDR3: ASSRVRETF
size: -; D: -; J: TRBJ1-6; V: TRBV27; CDR3: ASSWAGDSPLH
size: -; D: TRBD2; J: TRBJ2-4; V: TRBV4-1; CDR3: ASSQVAGLDIQY
size: -; D: -; J: TRBJ1-5; V: TRBV7-6; CDR3: ASSLEAVSNQPQH
size: -; D: TRBD1; J: TRBJ2-5; V: TRBV5-1; CDR3: ASSLGTGEVKTQY
size: -; D: TRBD1; J: TRBJ2-1; V: TRBV24-1; CDR3: ATSPRTGYGEQF
size: -; D: -; J: TRBJ2-2; V: TRBV10-3; CDR3: ASSDLPHSEGPGELF
size: once; D: -; J: TRBJ2-7; V: TRBV6-5; CDR3: ASSYLGGPSYEQY
size: -; D: TRBD1; J: TRBJ1-6; V: TRBV2; CDR3: ASGQELGDYSPLH
size: -; D: -; J: TRBJ2-5; V: TRBV6-2/TRBV6-3; CDR3: ASSYIGGPQETQY
size: -; D: -; J: TRBJ2-1; V: TRBV6-5; CDR3: ASSYSTALDNEQF
size: -; D: -; J: TRBJ2-5; V: TRBV20-1; CDR3: SASAAEETQY
size: -; D: TRBD1; J: TRBJ2-7; V: TRBV30; CDR3: AWSPGQGYEQY
size: -; D: -; J: TRBJ1-5; V: TRBV7-6; CDR3: ASSPVEGWPNQPQH
size: -; D: TRBD1; J: TRBJ1-3; V: TRBV5-1; CDR3: ANLNRDRGG
size: -; D: -; J: TRBJ1-1; V: TRBV28; CDR3: ASIEIGAQNTEAF
size: few; D: TRBD1; J: TRBJ2-3; V: TRBV18; CDR3: ASSSNRDRGGDTQY
size: -; D: -; J: TRBJ2-3; V: TRBV4-1; CDR3: ASSPVAGRQY
size: -; D: TRBD1; J: TRBJ1-4; V: TRBV28; CDR3: ASFRGGVEKLF
size: -; D: TRBD1; J: TRBJ2-7; V: TRBV5-1; CDR3: ASSFREDRVSYEQY
size: -; D: -; J: TRBJ1-5; V: TRBV7-2; CDR3: ASSRTDGAPQH
size: -; D: -; J: TRBJ2-7; V: TRBV3-1/TRBV3-2; CDR3: ASSQGQRGSEQY
size: few; D: TRBD1; J: TRBJ1-4; V: TRBV5-1; CDR3: ASSPGDTTGGRENLF
size: -; D: TRBD1; J: TRBJ2-5; V: TRBV4-1; CDR3: ASSQGQGKIRETQY
size: -; D: -; J: TRBJ1-2; V: TRBV12-3/TRBV12-4; CDR3: ASSSLTGYGYT